The entry below gives a single TCR beta chain sequence along with its context. Trimming took off 4 bases at V and 3 bases at J, with 10 bases between the two ends. The CDR3 totals 13 residues. From germline, CDR1 is LGHDT and CDR2 YNNKEL (reference sequence). This entry is derived from a study of blood T cell repertoires in COVID-19. Participants were aged about 18 to 90 years from about 25 US areas. Participant-given clinical history determined each cohort assignment. Participants classified as exposed had met a COVID-19 case within 2 weeks before study entry. Authors' methods: Cell counts per sample came from amplifying reference gene primers. Using immunoSEQ multiplex PCR, the repertoire was profiled, and TCRdb retains in-frame clones only, with some absent. V and J calls and clone size are given by that table; D and trimming were obtained from the DNA. The sample records roughly 400,000 clones, approximately 90% being singletons.

This receptor was taken from a woman aged 18-30 years who had been exposed to COVID-19. Sequencing was done on a sample of PBMCs or T cells enriched from blood (not recorded which). The rearrangement uses TRBV3-1 (or the pseudogene TRBV3-2) and TRBJ2-7; perhaps TRBD2 as D (5 bases). The DNA for the CDR3 is TGTGCCAGCAGCCTCTCGGACTTCTACGAGCAGTACTTC. It specifies CASSLSDFYEQYF.